The present entry profiles one TCR beta chain with its context. The method was immunoSEQ multiplex PCR; TCRdb's version includes in-frame clones alone and lacks a portion of them. The table shows 200,000 to 250,000 clones, with about 85% occurring only once. The data were taken from a study of blood T cell repertoires in COVID-19. Looked up from germline, CDR1 is LGHDT and CDR2 is YNNKEL (reference sequence). This CDR3 has 13 residues. Trimming stripped 6 bases from V and 6 bases from J, with 15 bases between. Material for sequencing was peripheral blood. The sequence derives from a man aged 30-40 years who had recovered from COVID-19. The rearrangement uses TRBV3-1 (or the pseudogene TRBV3-2) and TRBJ2-7; D unclear. The CDR3 sequence is CASSRVPDGEQYV. CDR3 bases: TGTGCCAGCAGTCGGGTGCCTGATGGCGAGCAGTACGTC.